The clone carrying this TCR beta chain came up many times. These data originate in a study of human T cells and chemical hapten exposure. MiXCR, run by TCRdb on the RACE reads, gives a single entry per CDR3 protein. The sample yields 300,000 to 450,000 distinct CDR3 sequences, more than 4.5% seen once. This sample's time point: patch test 1, 2 weeks after DPC sensitization. Treatment here: therapeutic diphenylcyclopropenone sensitization with weekly scalp DPC. From germline, CDR1 is MNHEY and CDR2 SVGEGT. The CDR3 extends over 16 amino acids. V dropped 2 bases and J dropped 5; count of bases not matched to a gene: 10.

The chain is built from TRBV6-2 or TRBV6-3 and TRBJ2-3; 7 bases are shared with TRBD2. This clonotype was sampled from a woman between 45 and 65 years old with alopecia areata. Some clones in this sample may be carry-over from other donors' samples. This material consisted of whole blood, taken in connection with sensitization to the hapten diphenylcyclopropenone (DPC). The CDR3 reads CASSYREREGRDTQYF. The CDR3 nucleotides read TGTGCCAGCAGTTACAGGGAGAGGGAGGGAAGAGATACGCAGTATTTT.